The clone carrying this TCR beta chain was counted a few times. Its antigen is undetermined. In the PCR, 60 Vbeta and 13 Jbeta primers were used. Data came from immunoSEQ multiplex PCR; TCRdb stores just in-frame clones and leaves some out. Altogether 150,000 to 200,000 clones are present, 65% to 75% being singletons, with the ten largest covering around 2.3%. Participants comprised healthy donors of bone marrow. Donors showed nominal health when sampled, although they likely had unrecorded immune exposures. The entry originates in a study of cytomegalovirus exposure and HLA in healthy donors. This CDR3 region has 16 residues. Per germline, CDR1 LGHNA and CDR2 YSLEER. Trimming cost V 3 bases and J 8 bases; bases outside gene matches: 8. Study conclusions and caveats: The authors enumerated 164 TCR beta chains as linked to cytomegalovirus.

The sequencing input was PBMCs. The clonotype originates from a human donor in good health. The V and J genes are TRBV4-3 and TRBJ1-4; 11 bases are shared with TRBD1. CDR3 in DNA: TGCGCCAGCAGCCATCTCCCGGGACAGGGGGACGAAAAACTGTTTTTT. It encodes CASSHLPGQGDEKLFF.